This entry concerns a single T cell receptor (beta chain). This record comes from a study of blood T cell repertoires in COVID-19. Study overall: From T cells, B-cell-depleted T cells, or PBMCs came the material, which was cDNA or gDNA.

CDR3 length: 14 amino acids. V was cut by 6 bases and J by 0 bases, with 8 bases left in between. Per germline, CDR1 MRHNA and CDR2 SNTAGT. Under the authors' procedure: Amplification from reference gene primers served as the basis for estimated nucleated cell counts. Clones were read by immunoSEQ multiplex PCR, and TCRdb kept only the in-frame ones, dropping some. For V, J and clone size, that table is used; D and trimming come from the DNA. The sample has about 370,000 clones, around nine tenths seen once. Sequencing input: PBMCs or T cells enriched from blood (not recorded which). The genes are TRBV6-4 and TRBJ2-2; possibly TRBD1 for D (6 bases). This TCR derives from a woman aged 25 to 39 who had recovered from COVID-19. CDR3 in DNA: TGTGCCAGCAGCCGGGACACGAACACCGGGGAGCTGTTTTTT. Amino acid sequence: CASSRDTNTGELFF.